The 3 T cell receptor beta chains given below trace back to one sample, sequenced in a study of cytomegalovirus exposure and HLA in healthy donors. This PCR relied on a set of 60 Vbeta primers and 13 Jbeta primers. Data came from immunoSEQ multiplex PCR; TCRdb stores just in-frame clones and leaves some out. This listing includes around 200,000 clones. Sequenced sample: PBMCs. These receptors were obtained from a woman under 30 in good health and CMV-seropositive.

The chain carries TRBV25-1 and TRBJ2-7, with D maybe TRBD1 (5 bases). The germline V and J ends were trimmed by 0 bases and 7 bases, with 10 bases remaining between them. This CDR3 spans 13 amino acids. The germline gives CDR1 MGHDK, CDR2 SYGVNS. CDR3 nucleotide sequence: TGTGCCAGCAGTGAATATCCCAGGGAAGAGCAGTACTTC. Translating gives CASSEYPREEQYF.

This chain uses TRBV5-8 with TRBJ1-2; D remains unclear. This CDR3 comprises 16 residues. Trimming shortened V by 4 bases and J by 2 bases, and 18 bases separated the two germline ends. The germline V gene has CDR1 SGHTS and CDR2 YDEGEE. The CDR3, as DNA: TGTGCCAGCAGCAAAGATATCGCAGGCGGGAACTATGGCTACACCTTC. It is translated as CASSKDIAGGNYGYTF.

The CDR3: CASSLSIPHQPQHF. CDR3 nucleotide sequence: TGTGCCAGCAGCCTATCCATCCCCCATCAGCCCCAGCATTTT. V and J are TRBV2 and TRBJ1-5; D ambiguous. This CDR3 spans 14 amino acids. V lost 6 bases and J 5 bases, leaving 14 bases between the germline ends. In germline, CDR1 is SNHLY, CDR2 FYNNEI. Based on the CDR3 plus reference TRBV2 and TRBJ1-5, the full variable domain is EPEVTQTPSHQVTQMGQEVILRCVPISNHLYFYWYRQILGQKVEFLVSFYNNEISEKSEIFDDQFSVERPDGSNFTLKIRSTKLEDSAMYFCASSLSIPHQPQHFGDGTRLSIL.